Following are 5 T cell receptor beta chains from one sample sequenced in a study of blood T cell repertoires in COVID-19. The protocol was immunoSEQ multiplex PCR, while the TCRdb copy is restricted to in-frame clones and leaves out a portion. The sample lists approximately 130,000 clones; around nine tenths were seen once. Sequenced input: peripheral blood. These receptors were obtained from a human donor in a cohort sampled during active COVID-19.

The sample holds a few counts of this clone. V usage is TRBV2 and J usage is TRBJ1-3; D not resolved. Trimming took off 6 bases at V and 4 bases at J, with 7 bases between the two ends. Germline lookup yields CDR1 SNHLY and CDR2 FYNNEI. CDR3 size: 12 residues. CDR3 DNA: TGTGCCAGCAGAACCCTAGGAAACACCATATATTTT. Translating it yields CASRTLGNTIYF.

The chain has TRBV3-1 (or the pseudogene TRBV3-2) and TRBJ2-3; D call uncertain. The CDR3 extends over 12 amino acids. CDR1 is LGHDT and CDR2 is YNNKEL in the germline V gene (reference sequence). With 0 bases removed from V and 9 bases from J, the gap between germline ends came to 7 bases. CDR3 protein: CASSQDTGTQYF. In DNA, the CDR3 is TGTGCCAGCAGCCAAGATACCGGGACGCAGTATTTT.

The rearrangement uses TRBV5-4 and TRBJ2-7; TRBD1 matches at 7 bases. V trimming: 4 bases; J trimming: 1 base; junction bases outside the gene matches: 11. There are 16 residues in the CDR3. The germline V gene encodes CDR1 SGHNT and CDR2 YYREEE (reference sequence). CDR3 nucleotides: TGTGCCAGCAGCCGGCGGACAGGCCCTGAATCCTACGAGCAGTACTTC. Protein: CASSRRTGPESYEQYF.

The CDR3 nucleotides read TGTGCCAGCAGCCCGGACAGGGCCTACAATGAGCAGTTCTTC. Translation: CASSPDRAYNEQFF. This chain connects TRBV28 to TRBJ2-1; 8 bases line up with TRBD1. The germline V gene has CDR1 MDHEN and CDR2 SYDVKM. The CDR3 is made up of 14 amino acids. After removal of 6 bases from V and 2 bases from J, the junction contained 3 bases not matched to a gene.

The chain employs TRBV6-5 and TRBJ1-1; D remains ambiguous. This CDR3 comprises 15 residues. The V gene lost 6 bases and the J gene lost 5 bases, with 19 bases spanning the gap. Germline V gene data show CDR1 as MNHEY and CDR2 as SVGAGI. CDR3 bases: TGTGCCAGCAGCCCCGGGTCCCCCGTCCAAACTGAAGCTTTCTTT. Translating gives CASSPGSPVQTEAFF.